These 25 T cell receptor beta chains were all obtained from the same sample, sequenced in a study of cytomegalovirus exposure and HLA in healthy donors. The PCR contained 60 Vbeta and 13 Jbeta primers. The protocol was immunoSEQ multiplex PCR, while the TCRdb copy is restricted to in-frame clones and leaves out a portion. This table holds some 130,000 clones, roughly 8.8% found once. Sequenced material: PBMCs. These receptors were obtained from a woman aged 40-49 years in good health and CMV-seropositive.

This rearrangement joins TRBV25-1 to TRBJ1-2; the match to TRBD1 covers 8 bases. The CDR3 sequence is 16 residues long. V lost 4 bases, J lost 4 bases, and 11 bases stayed unmatched. Germline loops: CDR1 MGHDK, CDR2 SYGVNS. The CDR3 DNA sequence: TGTGCCAGCAGTGGACCCAGGGGGCCTTTCCCCTATGGCTACACCTTC. Amino acids: CASSGPRGPFPYGYTF.

In its sample, this clone was seen a few times. CDR3 protein: CASSPDRGNYGYTF. The CDR3 DNA is TGTGCCAGCAGCCCGGACAGGGGGAACTATGGCTACACCTTC. The chain has TRBV5-6 and TRBJ1-2, with TRBD1 identical over 10 bases. The trim removed 4 bases at V and 2 bases at J, leaving 2 bases unmatched. Germline V gene data show CDR1 as SGHDT and CDR2 as YYEEEE. The length of the CDR3 is 14 residues. Full variable domain (outside the CDR3, taken from reference TRBV5-6 and TRBJ1-2): DAGVTQSPTHLIKTRGQQVTLRCSPKSGHDTVSWYQQALGQGPQFIFQYYEEEERQRGNFPDRFSGHQFPNYSSELNVNALLLGDSALYLCASSPDRGNYGYTFGSGTRLTVV.

Note on this clone: The germline gene is not matched at one end of the junction; a read error may be the cause. The V and J genes are TRBV4-1 and TRBJ1-1, with D uncertain. CDR3 size: 16 residues. The germline gives CDR1 MGHRA, CDR2 YSYEKL. CDR3 in DNA: TGCGCCAGCAGCCAAGAAGGGAGAAGGGTGAACACTGAAACTTTCTTT. Its translation is CASSQEGRRVNTETFF.

The genes are TRBV7-2 and TRBJ2-3, with a possible D match to TRBD1 (6 bases). Germline values: CDR1 SGHTA, CDR2 FQGNSA. Trimming took off 3 bases at V and 5 bases at J, with 9 bases between the two ends. The CDR3 spans 13 residues. DNA for the CDR3: TGTGCCAGCAGCTTCGAACAGGGAGATACGCAGTATTTT. Translation gives CASSFEQGDTQYF.

The rearrangement joins TRBV19 to TRBJ1-1; D is undetermined. V lost 8 bases to trimming and J lost 5 bases, with 21 bases between them. The CDR3 contains 15 residues. CDR1 is LNHDA and CDR2 is SQIVND in the germline V gene (reference sequence). CDR3 in DNA: TGTGCCAGTGGGTTTCTCCTCGGGCCGGGGACTGAAGCTTTCTTT. Residues: CASGFLLGPGTEAFF.

In its sample, this clone was seen a few times. This chain links TRBV29-1 with TRBJ2-1, with 9 bases identical to TRBD2. With V trimmed by 6 bases and J by 14 bases, 14 bases remained unmatched. The germline V gene has CDR1 SQVTM and CDR2 ANQGSEA. The CDR3 has 13 amino acids. The CDR3 DNA follows: TGCAGCGTACAGGTCCCCGGGACTAGCAGGGAGTTCTTC. Protein sequence: CSVQVPGTSREFF.

The sample holds a few counts of this clone. This chain links TRBV6-5 with TRBJ2-7; D gene unclear. This CDR3 has 12 amino acids. The germline CDR1 and CDR2 sequences are MNHEY and SVGAGI. V was shortened by 2 bases and J by 2 bases, with 4 bases between the two germline ends. This CDR3 is CASSYDTYEQYF. Written as DNA, the CDR3 is TGTGCCAGCAGTTACGACACCTACGAGCAGTACTTC.

This clone has a handful of counts. The chain carries TRBV2 and TRBJ2-7; D is perhaps TRBD1 (6 bases). V lost 0 bases and J 0 bases, leaving 6 bases between the germline ends. The germline gives CDR1 SNHLY, CDR2 FYNNEI. CDR3 size: 14 residues. CDR3 sequence: CASSEAGGSYEQYF. CDR3 sequence (DNA): TGTGCCAGCAGTGAAGCAGGGGGCTCCTACGAGCAGTACTTC.

This clone was counted only a few times. This chain uses TRBV5-1 with TRBJ2-5; 15 positions agree with TRBD2. The CDR3 covers 16 residues. V shed 3 bases and J 5 bases; nucleotides not matched to a gene: 5. CDR1 and CDR2 from the germline V gene are SGHRS and YFSETQ. The CDR3 reads CASSSRGLAGGETQYF. The DNA for the CDR3 is TGCGCCAGCAGCTCCCGAGGACTAGCGGGAGGGGAGACCCAGTACTTC. Filled out from reference TRBV5-1 and TRBJ2-5, the complete variable domain reads KAGVTQTPRYLIKTRGQQVTLSCSPISGHRSVSWYQQTPGQGLQFLFEYFSETQRNKGNFPGRFSGRQFSNSRSEMNVSTLELGDSALYLCASSSRGLAGGETQYFGPGTRLLVL.

In this sample, this clone turned up a few times. Other DNA variants within this sample encode the same CDR3. V is TRBV6-5 and J is TRBJ1-1, with D possibly matching TRBD1 (5 bases). From germline, CDR1 is MNHEY and CDR2 SVGAGI. Trimming stripped 4 bases from V and 4 bases from J, with 19 bases between. This CDR3 is 16 amino acids long. CDR3 nucleotide sequence: TGTGCCAGCAGTTCTTATCAGGGCCGCTGGGGCACTGAAGCTTTCTTT. The encoded protein is CASSSYQGRWGTEAFF.

This clone has more than one count but fewer than ten. The chain joins TRBV25-1 to TRBJ1-6; D perhaps matches TRBD1 (5 bases). The CDR3 has 15 residues. V gave up 6 bases and J gave up 0 bases, with 9 bases separating them. Germline CDR1 and CDR2: MGHDK and SYGVNS. For the CDR3, the DNA is TGTGCCAGCAGGGGGGGGAGCTCCTATAATTCACCCCTCCACTTT. Translating gives CASRGGSSYNSPLHF.

This clone has only a few counts. Here the CDR3 reads CASSLLGTVSYEQYF. The CDR3 bases are TGTGCCAGCAGTTTATTAGGGACAGTATCCTACGAGCAGTACTTC. The chain employs TRBV27 and TRBJ2-7, with 7 bases aligning to TRBD1. Germline V lookup: CDR1 MNHEY, CDR2 SMNVEV (reference sequence). V lost 1 base and J lost 1; bases outside the gene matches: 4. The CDR3 has 15 amino acids.

A remark on this clone: Its ends do not fully match the called genes, so a read error is possible. The V call is TRBV5-6, the J call TRBJ1-2; D possibly corresponds to TRBD1 (5 bases). The germline V gene has CDR1 SGHDT and CDR2 YYEEEE. The CDR3 consists of 14 residues. The chain's CDR3 is CASSADKAFYGSIF. The CDR3 bases are TGTGCCAGCAGCGCGGACAAGGCTTTCTATGGCTCCATCTTC.

A word on this clone: A far larger clone is one base from this, pointing to a likely read error. This chain joins TRBV20-1 and TRBJ1-1; possible D gene TRBD1, 5 bases. This CDR3 contains 11 residues. The germline V gene has CDR1 DFQATT and CDR2 SNEGSKA (reference sequence). The CDR3 here is CRVGQETEAFF. As DNA, the CDR3 is TGCAGGGTGGGGCAGGAAACTGAAGCTTTCTTT.

The genes are TRBV19 and TRBJ2-7; maybe TRBD1 (6 bases). The ends were cut back, 4 bases at V and 3 bases at J, with 13 bases in the middle. This CDR3 spans 14 amino acids. Germline V gene sequence: CDR1 LNHDA, CDR2 SQIVND (reference sequence). The CDR3, as DNA: TGTGCCAGTAGTACCGGACAGCTTATCTACGAGCAGTACTTC. It encodes CASSTGQLIYEQYF.

This clone occurred a few times. The rearrangement joins TRBV11-2 to TRBJ2-2; the D gene is possibly TRBD1 (6 bases). The CDR3 extends over 16 amino acids. Germline lookup yields CDR1 SGHAT and CDR2 FQNNGV. V was pared by 7 bases and J by 4 bases, with 19 bases between. CDR3 amino acids: CASTRASLGGTGELFF. The DNA of the CDR3 is TGTGCCAGCACTCGAGCTAGCCTAGGGGGCACCGGGGAGCTGTTTTTT.

The chain has TRBV5-1 and TRBJ2-2; 11 nucleotides align to TRBD2. CDR1 is SGHRS and CDR2 is YFSETQ in the germline V gene. This CDR3 region has 15 residues. V gave up 4 bases and J gave up 8 bases; unmatched junction bases: 7. DNA for the CDR3: TGCGCCAGCAGCCTTCCTAGCGGGGGGAAAGGGGAGCTGTTTTTT. Its translation: CASSLPSGGKGELFF.

This clone is a singleton in its sample. The chain has TRBV20-1 and TRBJ2-1; no definite D call. The germline V gene has CDR1 DFQATT and CDR2 SNEGSKA (reference sequence). Deletions cut 0 bases from V and 7 bases from J, with 4 bases between. CDR3 size: 11 residues. The CDR3 protein is CSARDLNEQFF. The CDR3 DNA is TGCAGTGCTAGAGACCTGAATGAGCAGTTCTTC.

This clone has just a few counts. The chain links TRBV7-2 to TRBJ2-7; the match to TRBD2 covers 10 bases. Unmatched junction bases numbered 3, after V lost 5 bases and J lost 2 bases. Germline assignment: CDR1 SGHTA and CDR2 FQGNSA. The CDR3 is 14 residues long. CDR3 region: CASSTAGGPYEQYF. CDR3 DNA: TGTGCCAGCAGCACAGCGGGGGGGCCCTACGAGCAGTACTTC.

The chain uses TRBV5-1 and TRBJ2-1, with D tentatively TRBD1 (6 bases). CDR1 is SGHRS and CDR2 is YFSETQ in the germline V gene. The CDR3 is made up of 15 amino acids. V lost 5 bases and J 5 bases, leaving 17 bases between the germline ends. CDR3: CASSPQGLQDNEQFF. As DNA, the CDR3 is TGCGCCAGCAGTCCACAGGGTTTGCAGGACAATGAGCAGTTCTTC.

This clone was counted only a few times. This chain links TRBV29-1 with TRBJ2-5, with a weak D call TRBD2 (6 bases). V was cut by 6 bases and J by 3 bases, with 20 bases left in between. CDR3 length: 15 amino acids. Looked up from germline, CDR1 is SQVTM and CDR2 is ANQGSEA. The chain's CDR3 is CSVVDRERREETQYF. In nucleotides, the CDR3 is TGCAGCGTAGTCGACCGGGAGCGACGGGAAGAGACCCAGTACTTC.

The table lists this clone with many counts. This chain uses TRBV19 with TRBJ1-4, with TRBD1 matching over 7 bases. Germline-derived CDR1 and CDR2 are LNHDA and SQIVND (reference sequence). The CDR3 is made up of 16 amino acids. J lost 3 bases, V lost 5 bases, and 9 bases had no gene match. In DNA, the CDR3 is TGTGCCAGTAGTGCAGCCGAGACAGGGTCTAATGAAAAACTGTTTTTT. It codes for CASSAAETGSNEKLFF.

V and J are TRBV5-1 and TRBJ2-2; unclear D gene. The germline CDR1 and CDR2 sequences are SGHRS and YFSETQ. The CDR3 loop spans 13 amino acids. Between the trimmed V and J ends, which lost 7 bases and 4 bases, there was a span of 11 bases. CDR3 amino acids: CASSQVSTGELFF. In DNA, the CDR3 is TGCGCCAGCTCCCAAGTCAGCACCGGGGAGCTGTTTTTT.

This clone was seen a handful of times. This chain connects TRBV2 to TRBJ1-2; D may be TRBD1 (5 bases). This CDR3 has 12 residues. Per germline, CDR1 SNHLY and CDR2 FYNNEI. The V gene lost 6 bases and the J gene lost 9 bases, with 14 bases spanning the gap. The CDR3 DNA reads as TGTGCCAGCAGCCCACAGGTTACGAGCTACACCTTC. It specifies CASSPQVTSYTF.

The V call is TRBV5-1, the J call TRBJ2-1; no definite D call. Germline V CDR1 and CDR2: SGHRS, YFSETQ. V was shortened by 5 bases and J by 0 bases, with 15 bases between the two germline ends. The CDR3 consists of 16 residues. CDR3 nucleotides: TGCGCCAGCAGTTGGTCTGCAGGTGGCTCCTACAATGAGCAGTTCTTC. Translating gives CASSWSAGGSYNEQFF.